The clone carrying this TCR beta chain has just a few counts. The target antigen is unknown. The data derive from a study of response to subunit inactivated influenza vaccine. Points from the study as a whole: Each seasonal influenza vaccination, the authors suggested, recruits few new T cells.

TCRdb reanalysed the RT-PCR reads using MiXCR and keeps one entry per CDR3 protein. The sample shows roughly 700,000 distinct CDR3 sequences, 15% to 18% of them seen only once. Trimming took off 3 bases at V and 4 bases at J, with 7 bases between the two ends. Per germline, CDR1 SGHAT and CDR2 FQNNGV. This CDR3 is 13 amino acids long. The sequencing here drew on PBMCs from blood, taken about 11 days after vaccination. The V call is TRBV11-2, the J call TRBJ2-1; D gene unclear. The sequence derives from a man aged 45-65 years who received an inactivated influenza vaccine. CDR3 amino acids: CASSFDGYNEQFF. The CDR3 coding sequence is TGTGCCAGCAGCTTCGACGGGTACAATGAGCAGTTCTTC.